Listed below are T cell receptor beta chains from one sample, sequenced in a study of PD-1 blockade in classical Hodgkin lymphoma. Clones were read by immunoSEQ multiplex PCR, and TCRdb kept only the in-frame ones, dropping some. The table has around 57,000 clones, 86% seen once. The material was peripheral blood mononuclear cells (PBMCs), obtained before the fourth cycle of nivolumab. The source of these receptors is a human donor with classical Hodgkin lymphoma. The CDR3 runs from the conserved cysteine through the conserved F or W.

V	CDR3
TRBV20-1	CSARGDYGYTF
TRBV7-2	CASSLRGAQGQYF
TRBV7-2	CASSPLPLGQISGNTIYF
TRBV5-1	CASSPEGVEQYF
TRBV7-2	CASSLSLGGGEYEQYF
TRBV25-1	CASNMGTYGYTF
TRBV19	CASTEGGSIQYF
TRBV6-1	CASSNLGQTPYGYTF
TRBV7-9	CASSYTGTGPNTEAFF
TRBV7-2	CASSFSGSGELFF
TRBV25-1	CASSEGRRGNEQFF
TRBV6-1	CASSESTPEKLFF
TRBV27	CASSLNPAGGLHF
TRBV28	CASRSPGTYEQYF
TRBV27	CASRPLQGAYGYTF
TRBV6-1	CASSEYAGGSYEQYF
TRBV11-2	CASRPTRGKQETQYF
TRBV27	CASSLAGYNEQFF
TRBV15	CATSRGGQGEFTQYF
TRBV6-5	CATKGLAGALDEQFF
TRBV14	CASSQGSGINTGELFF
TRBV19	CATSPYRGPREQYF
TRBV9	CASSAGTSGRDHPRELFF
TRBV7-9	CASSLLGSYEQYF
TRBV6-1	CASSGRGGHREGHF
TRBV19	CASSIRVAYEQYF
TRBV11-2	CASSLSTGATEAFF
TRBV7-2	CASSPRAGNTIYF
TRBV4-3	CASSQRGAGGPDEQFF
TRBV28	CASRPTLYNEQFF
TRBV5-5	CASRQGQGGRNTIYF
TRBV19	CASTGTGDNSPLHF
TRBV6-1	CASSESFGGGHEQYF
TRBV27	CASRRQSNYEQYF
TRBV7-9	CASNLEGAVNEQFF
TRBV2	CASSAQTAYNEQFF
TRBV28	CASSLFGTSNYGYTF
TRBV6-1	CASSGGGREKLFF
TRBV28	CASTLSGVKNTEAFF
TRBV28	CASSFPRGRVGYEQYF
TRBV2	CASTGEPNIQYF
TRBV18	CASSPIAGGDVYEQFF
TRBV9	CASSPEGQENSPLHF
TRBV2	CASSEGYINYGYTF
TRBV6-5	CASSNPDRMNTEAFF
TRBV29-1	CSVGDRDSPLGEQFF
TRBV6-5	CASARGSYEKLFF
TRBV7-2	CASSWDREVHEQYF
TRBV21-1	CASSKVGDRNTEAFF
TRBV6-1	CASAGGQPAEQYF
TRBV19	CASSIEAEEYNQPQHF
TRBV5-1	CASSTAGLDTGELFF
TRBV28	CASTEDGGAAWETQYF